This T cell receptor (beta chain) was sequenced for a study of preoperative IRX-2 immunotherapy in early breast cancer. Treatment noted: preoperative locoregional IRX-2 cytokine immunotherapy. Preoperative locoregional IRX-2 cytokine immunotherapy was tested in the phase Ib source study. Germline CDR1 is MNHGY and CDR2 is SAAAGT. The CDR3 has 16 residues. Losses at the gene ends were 4 bases for V and 5 bases for J; bases not matched to a gene: 7. Method: immunoSEQ multiplex PCR; TCRdb's copy keeps in-frame clones and lacks some. In the table there are approximately 98,000 clones, roughly 90% of which are singletons.

This receptor was taken from a human donor with breast cancer. This material consisted of tumor tissue, taken after IRX-2 immunotherapy. This chain joins TRBV6-8 and TRBJ2-2; 10 bases fit TRBD1. This CDR3 reads CASSLTGGSVTGELFF. The DNA of the CDR3 is TGTGCCAGCAGTTTGACAGGGGGCAGCGTTACCGGGGAGCTGTTTTTT.